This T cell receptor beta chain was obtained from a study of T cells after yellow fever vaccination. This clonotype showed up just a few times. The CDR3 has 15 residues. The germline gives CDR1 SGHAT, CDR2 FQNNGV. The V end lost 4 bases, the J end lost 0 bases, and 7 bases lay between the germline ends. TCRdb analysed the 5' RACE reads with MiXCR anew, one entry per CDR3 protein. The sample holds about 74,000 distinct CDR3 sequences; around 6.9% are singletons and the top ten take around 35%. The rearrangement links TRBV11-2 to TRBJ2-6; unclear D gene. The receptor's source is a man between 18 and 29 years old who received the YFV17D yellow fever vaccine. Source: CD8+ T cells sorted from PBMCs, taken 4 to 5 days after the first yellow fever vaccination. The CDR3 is CASSSWDSGANVLTF. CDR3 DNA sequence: TGTGCCAGCAGCTCCTGGGACTCTGGGGCCAACGTCCTGACTTTC. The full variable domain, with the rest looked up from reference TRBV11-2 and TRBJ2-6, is EAGVAQSPRYKIIEKRQSVAFWCNPISGHATLYWYQQILGQGPKLLIQFQNNGVVDDSQLPKDRFSAERLKGVDSTLKIQPAKLEDSAVYLCASSSWDSGANVLTFGAGSRLTVL.